These T cell receptor beta chains were read from a single sample in a study of blood T cell repertoires in COVID-19. Assay used: immunoSEQ multiplex PCR; TCRdb lists only in-frame clones, some missing. Of about 240,000 clones in the sample, approximately 83% were seen once. The specimen was PBMCs or T cells enriched from blood (not recorded which). The receptors were sampled from a woman aged 40 to 50 with acute COVID-19. Both conserved end residues are part of each CDR3. Each record gives: clone size, V gene, D gene, J gene, CDR3 protein, CDR3 DNA. The D gene is left open where the match is weak. For some rows the clone size is stated as once, few or many, or as a class when expanded; others skip it.

.	TRBV6-1	.	TRBJ2-7	CASSEDVNSYEQYF	TGTGCCAGCAGTGAAGATGTCAATTCCTACGAGCAGTACTTC
.	TRBV7-9	TRBD2	TRBJ2-7	CASSLAGELAGHEQYF	TGTGCCAGCAGCTTAGCGGGTGAACTAGCGGGACACGAGCAGTACTTC
few	TRBV7-9	TRBD2	TRBJ2-7	CASSLWGTSGPLGEQYF	TGTGCCAGCAGCTTGTGGGGGACTAGCGGACCCCTGGGGGAGCAGTACTTC
.	TRBV14	.	TRBJ2-7	CASSQDQVSEQYF	TGTGCCAGCAGCCAAGATCAAGTTAGCGAGCAGTACTTC
.	TRBV7-9	.	TRBJ1-5	CASSLGHSGQPQHF	TGTGCCAGCAGCTTAGGGCACAGCGGTCAGCCCCAGCATTTT
few	TRBV2	.	TRBJ1-2	CASSPGAGANYGYTF	TGTGCCAGCAGCCCTGGGGCAGGAGCTAACTATGGCTACACCTTC
.	TRBV19	.	TRBJ2-3	CASSRGTQYF	TGTGCCAGTTCACGGGGGACGCAGTATTTT
.	TRBV5-5	.	TRBJ1-5	CASSLEHLNQPQHF	TGTGCCAGCAGCTTAGAACACCTCAATCAGCCCCAGCATTTT
.	TRBV19	.	TRBJ1-6	CASTMDSSYNSPLHF	TGTGCCAGTACCATGGACAGCTCCTATAATTCACCCCTCCACTTT
.	TRBV12-3/TRBV12-4	.	TRBJ1-5	CASSLTWAQTQHF	TGTGCCAGCAGTTTAACTTGGGCCCAGACCCAGCATTTT
once	TRBV6-5	TRBD1	TRBJ1-5	CASRLGQKSNQPQHF	TGTGCCAGCAGACTGGGACAGAAGAGCAATCAGCCCCAGCATTTT
.	TRBV15	TRBD2	TRBJ2-1	CATSRGTSGRHNEQFF	TGTGCCACCAGCAGAGGGACTAGCGGGAGACACAATGAGCAGTTCTTC
.	TRBV7-3	TRBD1	TRBJ2-1	CASAPGGIHNEQFF	TGTGCCAGCGCTCCAGGGGGTATCCACAATGAGCAGTTCTTC
.	TRBV7-3	.	TRBJ1-1	CASSLNPLTGEAFF	TGTGCCAGCAGCTTAAACCCTTTGACAGGTGAAGCTTTCTTT
.	TRBV19	.	TRBJ2-7	CATNSPLF	TGTGCCACCAATTCCCCACTTTTC
.	TRBV9	.	TRBJ2-5	CASSPWTEGETQYF	TGTGCCAGCAGCCCCTGGACAGAGGGAGAGACCCAGTACTTC
.	TRBV2	TRBD2	TRBJ2-3	CASSETREGTQYF	TGTGCCAGCAGTGAAACCAGGGAGGGTACGCAGTATTTT
.	TRBV3-1/TRBV3-2	TRBD2	TRBJ2-7	CASSQVTSGSYEQYF	TGTGCCAGCAGCCAAGTGACTAGCGGGAGTTACGAGCAGTACTTC
.	TRBV2	.	TRBJ1-5	CASSGSGRQGGQPQHF	TGTGCCAGCAGTGGTTCGGGTCGGCAGGGAGGTCAGCCCCAGCATTTT
.	TRBV6-5	TRBD1	TRBJ1-6	CASRETGDGSPLHF	TGTGCCAGCAGAGAGACAGGGGATGGTTCACCCCTCCACTTT
.	TRBV18	TRBD2	TRBJ2-3	CASSKKLAGGSTDTQYF	TGTGCCAGCTCAAAGAAACTAGCGGGGGGCAGCACAGATACGCAGTATTTT
.	TRBV10-2	TRBD1	TRBJ1-1	CASKGNRGNTEAFF	TGCGCCAGCAAGGGAAACAGGGGAAACACTGAAGCTTTCTTT
.	TRBV10-1	.	TRBJ2-5	CASSGQLGETQYF	TGCGCCAGCAGTGGACAGCTCGGGGAGACCCAGTACTTC
few	TRBV6-6	.	TRBJ2-2	CASSLGQNTGELFF	TGTGCCAGCAGTTTGGGACAGAACACCGGGGAGCTGTTTTTT
.	TRBV30	.	TRBJ2-5	CAWSVGFGEQETQYF	TGTGCCTGGAGTGTTGGATTCGGGGAACAAGAGACCCAGTACTTC
once	TRBV21-1	.	TRBJ2-1	CASSTKPGQGNEQFF	TGTGCCAGCAGCACCAAACCGGGACAGGGTAATGAGCAGTTCTTC
.	TRBV29-1	.	TRBJ2-1	CSVETSVRMSSYNEQFF	TGCAGCGTTGAAACGTCTGTGCGGATGAGCTCCTACAATGAGCAGTTCTTC
.	TRBV12-5	TRBD2	TRBJ2-7	CARGLDPGGRLPYEQYF	TGTGCTAGAGGGCTGGACCCGGGCGGGAGGTTGCCCTACGAGCAGTACTTC
.	TRBV7-2	TRBD1	TRBJ2-7	CASSLGYGTGSDYEQYF	TGTGCCAGCAGCTTAGGATACGGGACAGGGTCGGACTACGAGCAGTACTTC
.	TRBV3-1/TRBV3-2	TRBD2	TRBJ2-7	CASSQELAGGAEQYF	TGTGCCAGCAGCCAAGAGCTGGCGGGAGGGGCCGAGCAGTACTTC
.	TRBV10-3	TRBD2	TRBJ2-7	CAISGPPYSGLAGEGWYEQYF	TGTGCCATCAGTGGCCCCCCTTATTCGGGACTAGCGGGAGAGGGGTGGTACGAGCAGTACTTC
.	TRBV5-1	TRBD1	TRBJ2-1	CASSIRTGSYNEQFF	TGCGCCAGCAGCATAAGGACAGGGAGTTACAATGAGCAGTTCTTC
once	TRBV19	TRBD1	TRBJ1-4	CASSATGVAFNGELFF	TGTGCCAGTAGTGCGACAGGGGTCGCCTTTAATGGGGAACTGTTTTTT
once	TRBV11-3	TRBD1	TRBJ2-2	CASSLRTGVTGELFF	TGTGCCAGCAGCTTGCGGACAGGGGTAACCGGGGAGCTGTTTTTT
.	TRBV11-2	.	TRBJ2-7	CASSLDLATYEQYF	TGTGCCAGCAGCTTAGATTTAGCTACCTACGAGCAGTACTTC
.	TRBV6-1	.	TRBJ1-1	CASSESGGEDTEAFF	TGTGCCAGCAGTGAATCCGGGGGTGAAGACACTGAAGCTTTCTTT
.	TRBV5-6	TRBD2	TRBJ2-1	CASSLRASGNNEQFF	TGTGCCAGCAGCTTGAGGGCTAGCGGGAACAATGAGCAGTTCTTC
.	TRBV7-9	TRBD1	TRBJ1-1	CASSLPKTGVNTEAFF	TGTGCCAGCAGCTTACCCAAGACAGGGGTGAACACTGAAGCTTTCTTT
.	TRBV6-1	.	TRBJ2-5	CASSEAVDRGYF	TGTGCCAGCAGTGAAGCGGTTGATCGGGGATACTTC
.	TRBV2	TRBD1	TRBJ1-2	CASTTGLPYGYTF	TGTGCCAGTACGACAGGGCTCCCCTATGGCTACACCTTC
.	TRBV27	.	TRBJ1-6	CASHRGSSPLHF	TGTGCCAGCCATAGGGGGAGTTCACCCCTCCACTTT
.	TRBV29-1	TRBD2	TRBJ2-7	CSVASGGSSYEQYF	TGCAGCGTTGCGAGCGGGGGAAGCTCCTACGAGCAGTACTTC
.	TRBV11-3	.	TRBJ2-1	CASSFAGTYNEQFF	TGTGCCAGCAGCTTCGCGGGGACCTACAATGAGCAGTTCTTC
once	TRBV29-1	.	TRBJ2-7	CSVAGLSIHEQYF	TGCAGCGTTGCGGGACTCTCAATCCACGAGCAGTACTTC
few	TRBV29-1	TRBD1	TRBJ2-2	CSHRGAGTGELFF	TGCAGTCACAGGGGCGCGGGCACCGGGGAGCTGTTTTTT
.	TRBV5-1	.	TRBJ1-1	CASSLTKGGAEAFF	TGCGCCAGCAGCTTGACGAAGGGAGGGGCTGAAGCTTTCTTT
.	TRBV11-3	.	TRBJ2-5	CASSTARPLQETQYF	TGTGCCAGCAGCACAGCCCGACCCCTTCAAGAGACCCAGTACTTC
.	TRBV11-2	TRBD1	TRBJ1-6	CASSSRQGGNSPLHF	TGTGCCAGCAGCTCCAGACAGGGGGGAAATTCACCCCTCCACTTT
.	TRBV10-3	TRBD2	TRBJ2-7	CAISGIAGDEQYF	TGTGCCATCAGTGGAATTGCGGGAGACGAGCAGTACTTC
.	TRBV18	TRBD2	TRBJ2-1	CASSPLRLAGGAYNEQFF	TGTGCCAGCTCACCACTGAGGCTAGCGGGTGGGGCCTACAATGAGCAGTTCTTC
.	TRBV19	TRBD2	TRBJ2-3	CASSGTSGTDTQYF	TGTGCCAGTAGTGGGACTAGCGGCACAGATACGCAGTATTTT
.	TRBV3-1/TRBV3-2	.	TRBJ1-1	CASSPSTGNTEAFF	TGTGCCAGCAGCCCCAGTACAGGAAACACTGAAGCTTTCTTT
.	TRBV18	TRBD1	TRBJ1-1	CASSPRDRVDTEAFF	TGTGCCAGCTCACCCCGGGACAGGGTGGACACTGAAGCTTTCTTT
.	TRBV5-1	TRBD2	TRBJ2-7	CASSSRTSGRGGQYF	TGCGCCAGCAGCTCCCGGACTAGCGGGAGAGGCGGGCAGTACTTC
.	TRBV6-1	.	TRBJ1-4	CASSVGRGNEKLFF	TGTGCCAGCAGTGTAGGACGGGGGAATGAAAAACTGTTTTTT
once	TRBV7-2	.	TRBJ2-7	CASSLNGGYEQYF	TGTGCCAGCAGCTTGAACGGAGGCTACGAGCAGTACTTC
few	TRBV28	TRBD1	TRBJ1-5	CASRQTGRGSNQPQHF	TGTGCCAGCAGACAGACAGGCAGGGGGTCCAATCAGCCCCAGCATTTT
.	TRBV5-6	.	TRBJ1-2	CASSLVGGAGYTF	TGTGCCAGCAGCTTGGTAGGTGGAGCTGGCTACACCTTC